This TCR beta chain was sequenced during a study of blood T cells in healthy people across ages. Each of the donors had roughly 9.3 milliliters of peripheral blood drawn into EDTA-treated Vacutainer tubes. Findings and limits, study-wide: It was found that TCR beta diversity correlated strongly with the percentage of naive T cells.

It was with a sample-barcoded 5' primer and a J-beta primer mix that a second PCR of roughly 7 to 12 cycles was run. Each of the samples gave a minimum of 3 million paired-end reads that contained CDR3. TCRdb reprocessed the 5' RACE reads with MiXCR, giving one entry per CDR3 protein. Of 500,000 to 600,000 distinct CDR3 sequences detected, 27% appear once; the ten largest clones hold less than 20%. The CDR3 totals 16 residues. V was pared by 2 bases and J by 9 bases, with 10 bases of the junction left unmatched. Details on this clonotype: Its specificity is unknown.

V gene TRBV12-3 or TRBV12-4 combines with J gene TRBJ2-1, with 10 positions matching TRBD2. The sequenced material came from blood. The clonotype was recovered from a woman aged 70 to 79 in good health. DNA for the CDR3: TGTGCCAGCAGTTTATCTCCAGCGGGGGGGCGCGGTGAGCAGTTCTTC. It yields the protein CASSLSPAGGRGEQFF.